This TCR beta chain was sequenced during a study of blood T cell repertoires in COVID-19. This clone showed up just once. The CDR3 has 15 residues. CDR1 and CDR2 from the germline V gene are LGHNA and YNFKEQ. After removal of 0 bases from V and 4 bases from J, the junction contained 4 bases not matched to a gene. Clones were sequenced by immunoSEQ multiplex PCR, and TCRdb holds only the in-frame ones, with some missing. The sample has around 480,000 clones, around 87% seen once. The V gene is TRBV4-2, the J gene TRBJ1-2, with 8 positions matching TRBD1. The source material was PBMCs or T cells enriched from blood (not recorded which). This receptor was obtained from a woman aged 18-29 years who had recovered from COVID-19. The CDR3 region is CASSQEGGTGYGYTF. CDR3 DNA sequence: TGTGCCAGCAGCCAAGAAGGGGGGACAGGCTATGGCTACACCTTC.